This T cell receptor (beta chain) was identified in a study of read filtering for tumor transcriptome and immune sequencing (dated by TCRdb to 2020 to 2021). With respect to the entire study: Of the patients in the cohort, more than 16 were male and around 14 were female, and their mean age was approximately 66 years, with a range of about 47 to 85. By revised international staging, 8 or 9 patients were R-ISS I, fewer than 20 were R-ISS II and 6 or 7 were R-ISS III. After DNase treatment, whole-transcriptome libraries were prepared with the TruSeq RNA Access Library Prep Kit. TCR-region mapped reads per sample ranged from about 4 to 10.27 million with IR-seq versus only roughly 80 to 1273 with RNA-seq. The study compared TCR repertoires from targeted immune repertoire sequencing and bulk whole-transcriptome sequencing run on the same bone marrow samples. One of the main goals was to work out a read-filtering strategy for immune repertoire data, in particular whether clonotypes backed by only a single read should be removed. Study-level results and caveats: The correlation between IR-seq and RNA-seq shared clonotype proportions was increased by removal of single-read clonotypes. Compared with RNA-seq, IR-seq captured clonotypes at much higher depth and more reliably, and a smaller IR-seq throughput was enough to identify most shared clonotypes. Rather than purified T cells, the sorted CD138-negative fraction was a mixed bone marrow immune population. Single-read clonotypes made up roughly four fifths of clonotypes but only around 4% of total reads in IR-seq, compared with about 69% of clonotypes and 44.6% of reads in RNA-seq.

Every patient had bone marrow sampled at the time of active disease. Bone marrow mononuclear cells were isolated by Ficoll-Hypaque density gradient centrifugation. To remove myeloma plasma cells, the cells were labeled with CD138 magnetic microbeads on a MACS separator, and CD138-negative cells were then collected by negative selection. The purity of the isolated cells was checked by flow cytometry with CD138 antibodies on an Attune NxT. Total RNA was extracted using TRIzol reagent and was quantified on a NanoDrop spectrophotometer. For each patient, paired RNA-seq and IR-seq were run on the CD138-negative bone marrow sample from that patient. The Immunoverse kit was used to build TCR libraries from 400 ng RNA, with molecular barcoded adaptors covering alpha/delta and beta/gamma chains. The same RNA used for transcriptome sequencing was used for TCR library preparation. TCR libraries were sequenced on an Illumina HiSeq 4000 with 2 x 150 cycles. The authors' pipeline ran thus. TCR reads were aligned to human V, D, J and C references and assembled into CDR3 clonotypes with MiXCR, including quality filtering and error correction. The tcR package in R was used for analysis of clonotype counts and gene usage diversity. Raw mapping reads were checked after the RNA-seq reads had been mapped by STAR aligner version 2.5.3a onto the human GRCh37 genome. IR-seq fastq files were randomly downsampled with Seqtk 1.3 to test the effect of sequencing depth on detected clonotypes. The public sequencing data were trimmed at Q25 with fastp and processed into clonotypes with MiXCR by TCRdb, which kept only in-frame beta chains. Each CDR3 protein appears once, grouped with its most common genes and DNA. V and J calls and clone size were set by TCRdb, not the authors. In all, the sample holds about 86,000 distinct CDR3 sequences, and around 12% of those were seen once. The top ten hold more than 13% of the sample.

This clonotype was recorded at least ten times. No antigen is known for it. Nothing much larger sits one base from this clone, and base qualities are not available. Spanning cysteine to phenylalanine, the CDR3 consists of 14 amino acids. Kept here is only the CDR3 DNA, which spans 42 bases and is read in frame from base 1. The germline V gene provides CDR1 SGHRS and CDR2 YFSETQ. Trimming takes 0 bases from V and 10 bases from J, and the germline ends sit 16 bases apart. Recombination linked TRBV5-1 to TRBJ1-2, with the D segment identity uncertain. Sequencing was carried out using a population of CD138-negative cells sorted from bone marrow. What this sample's cell subset or site label stands for: bone marrow mononuclear cells depleted of CD138+ plasma/myeloma cells by negative magnetic selection. This sequence was found in a donor at least 40 years old with multiple myeloma. The bases read TGCGCCAGCAGCTTGGGAAAAGGTCTCGTACCCTACACCTTC. Translated, this is CASSLGKGLVPYTF.